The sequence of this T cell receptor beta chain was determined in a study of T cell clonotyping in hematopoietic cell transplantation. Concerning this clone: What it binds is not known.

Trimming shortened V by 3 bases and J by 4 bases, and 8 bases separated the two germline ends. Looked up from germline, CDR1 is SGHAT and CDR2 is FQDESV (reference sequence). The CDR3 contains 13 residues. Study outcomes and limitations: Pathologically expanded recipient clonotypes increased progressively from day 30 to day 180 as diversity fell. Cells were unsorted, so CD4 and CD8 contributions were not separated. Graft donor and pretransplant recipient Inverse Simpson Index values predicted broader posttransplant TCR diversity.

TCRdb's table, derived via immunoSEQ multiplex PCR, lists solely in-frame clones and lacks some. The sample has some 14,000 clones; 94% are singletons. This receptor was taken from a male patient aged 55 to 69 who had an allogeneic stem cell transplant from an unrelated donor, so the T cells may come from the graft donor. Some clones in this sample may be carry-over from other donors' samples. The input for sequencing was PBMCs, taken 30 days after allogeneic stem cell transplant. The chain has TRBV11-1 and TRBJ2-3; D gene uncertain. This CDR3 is CASSFPAADTQYF. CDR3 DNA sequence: TGTGCCAGCAGCTTTCCCGCGGCAGATACGCAGTATTTT.